The rows below give T cell receptor beta chains drawn from one sample of a study of shared clonotypes between healthy human individuals. Repertoires were generated with immunoSEQ multiplex PCR, while TCRdb's copy carries only in-frame clones and drops some. The table lists about 1.5 million clones, approximately 97% of them singletons, with over 1% in the top ten. Sequenced sample: naive CD4+ T cells sorted from blood. Receptor source: a young man in good health. Each CDR3 is given with its conserved first and last residue. The D gene is left open where the match is weak. Clone size is not always given. Where it is, it says once, few, many or a class for expanded clones.

. TRBJ1-1 . TRBV7-3 CASSPGQLMNTEAFF TGTGCCAGCAGCCCCGGACAGCTTATGAACACTGAAGCTTTCTTT
. TRBJ2-1 . TRBV5-1 CASSQGRVDEQFF TGCGCCAGCAGCCAGGGGCGCGTCGATGAGCAGTTCTTC
. TRBJ1-3 . TRBV5-1 CASSQAGAGNTIYF TGCGCCAGCAGCCAGGCGGGGGCTGGAAACACCATATATTTT
TRBD1 TRBJ1-1 once TRBV7-2 CASSSQGQNTEAFF TGTGCCAGCAGCTCACAGGGGCAAAACACTGAAGCTTTCTTT
TRBD1 TRBJ2-2 . TRBV4-1 CASSQATGGGRELFF TGCGCCAGCAGCCAGGCGACAGGGGGCGGACGGGAGCTGTTTTTT
TRBD2 TRBJ2-5 . TRBV5-4 CASSPGTSGMMETQYF TGTGCCAGCAGCCCTGGGACTAGCGGGATGATGGAGACCCAGTACTTC
TRBD2 TRBJ2-3 . TRBV10-3 CAIRAGGSGRAIDTQYF TGTGCCATCAGGGCGGGAGGCAGCGGGAGGGCGATAGATACGCAGTATTTT
. TRBJ2-5 . TRBV18 CASSPSSPGRGETQYF TGTGCCAGCTCACCTTCCTCACCGGGACGAGGGGAGACCCAGTACTTC
TRBD1 TRBJ1-2 . TRBV5-5 CASSFLQGEVYGYTF TGTGCCAGCAGCTTCTTACAGGGGGAAGTATATGGCTACACCTTC
. TRBJ1-3 . TRBV7-8 CASSLVRGSGNTIYF TGTGCCAGCAGCTTAGTGCGTGGGAGCGGAAACACCATATATTTT
. TRBJ2-3 . TRBV7-8 CASSPRDVVGPDTQYF TGTGCCAGCAGCCCCCGGGACGTCGTGGGGCCAGATACGCAGTATTTT
TRBD2 TRBJ2-3 . TRBV11-2 CASTTIAGGSDTQYF TGTGCCAGCACCACTATAGCGGGAGGTTCCGATACGCAGTATTTT
. TRBJ1-5 . TRBV7-2 CASSTRDFQGQPQHF TGTGCCAGCAGCACCCGGGACTTCCAGGGTCAGCCCCAGCATTTT
. TRBJ2-2 . TRBV19 CASNMVAGNTGELFF TGTGCCAGTAATATGGTGGCGGGGAACACCGGGGAGCTGTTTTTT
. TRBJ1-1 . TRBV10-3 CAISTGREDTEAFF TGTGCCATCAGTACAGGCAGGGAGGACACTGAAGCTTTCTTT
. TRBJ2-5 . TRBV19 CASSLGNRETQYF TGTGCCAGTAGCCTCGGGAACAGGGAGACCCAGTACTTC
. TRBJ2-3 . TRBV12-2 CASRLAASRGPDTQYF TGTGCAAGTCGCTTAGCAGCCTCTAGGGGACCAGATACGCAGTATTTT
. TRBJ2-1 once TRBV19 CASSTTRDWVYEQFF TGTGCCAGTAGTACGACTCGCGACTGGGTGTATGAGCAGTTCTTC
TRBD2 TRBJ2-5 . TRBV5-4 CASSLGGLALQETQYF TGTGCCAGCAGCTTGGGAGGACTAGCTCTCCAAGAGACCCAGTACTTC
TRBD1 TRBJ2-3 . TRBV5-5 CASRPGTGWSTDTQYF TGTGCCAGCAGACCTGGGACAGGCTGGAGCACAGATACGCAGTATTTT
. TRBJ2-1 . TRBV7-2 CASSLESGQRYNEQFF TGTGCCAGCAGCTTAGAGTCAGGGCAACGGTACAATGAGCAGTTCTTC
TRBD2 TRBJ2-1 . TRBV9 CASSVDSSGSSYNEQFF TGTGCCAGCAGCGTAGACTCTAGCGGGAGCTCCTACAATGAGCAGTTCTTC
. TRBJ2-3 . TRBV10-3 CAISKTDTQYF TGTGCCATCAGTAAAACAGATACGCAGTATTTT
TRBD1 TRBJ1-1 . TRBV30 CAWSRGTPGTGVTEAFF TGTGCCTGGAGTCGTGGCACTCCCGGGACAGGGGTTACTGAAGCTTTCTTT
TRBD2 TRBJ2-7 once TRBV28 CASSRSGLAGVSYEQYF TGTGCCAGCAGCCGATCGGGACTAGCGGGAGTCTCCTACGAGCAGTACTTC
. TRBJ2-2 . TRBV27 CASSYRRGAGVLDTGELFF TGTGCCAGCAGTTACCGTCGGGGGGCGGGAGTCTTGGACACCGGGGAGCTGTTTTTT
. TRBJ2-1 . TRBV14 CASSQERRALYNEQFF TGTGCCAGCAGCCAAGAACGGAGGGCCCTCTACAATGAGCAGTTCTTC
. TRBJ2-7 once TRBV6-5 CASSFLSDLQAYEQYF TGTGCCAGCAGTTTTTTAAGCGACCTACAAGCCTACGAGCAGTACTTC
TRBD2 TRBJ2-2 . TRBV7-6 CASSLTRTSGGVVGELFF TGTGCCAGCAGCTTAACCCGGACTAGCGGGGGGGTTGTCGGGGAGCTGTTTTTT